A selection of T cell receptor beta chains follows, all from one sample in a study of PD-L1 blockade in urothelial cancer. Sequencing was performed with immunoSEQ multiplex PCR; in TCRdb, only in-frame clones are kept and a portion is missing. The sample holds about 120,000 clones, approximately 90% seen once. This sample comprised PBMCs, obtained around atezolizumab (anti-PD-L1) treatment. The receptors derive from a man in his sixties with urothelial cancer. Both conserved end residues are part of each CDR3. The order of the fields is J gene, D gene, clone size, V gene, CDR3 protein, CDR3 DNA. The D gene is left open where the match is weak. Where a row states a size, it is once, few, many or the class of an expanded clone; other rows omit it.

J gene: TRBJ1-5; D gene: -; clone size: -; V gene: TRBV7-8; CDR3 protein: CASSSSLSAVEGQPQHF; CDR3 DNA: TGTGCCAGCAGCTCATCCCTTTCGGCGGTGGAAGGTCAGCCCCAGCATTTT
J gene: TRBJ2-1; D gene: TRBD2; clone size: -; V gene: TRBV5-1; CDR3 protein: CASSSRGGGPGNEQFF; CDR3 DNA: TGCGCCAGCAGCTCCCGGGGCGGGGGGCCGGGCAATGAGCAGTTCTTC
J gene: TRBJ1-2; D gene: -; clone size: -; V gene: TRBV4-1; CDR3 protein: CASSQQGQDYGYTF; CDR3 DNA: TGCGCCAGCAGCCAGCAGGGGCAGGACTATGGCTACACCTTC
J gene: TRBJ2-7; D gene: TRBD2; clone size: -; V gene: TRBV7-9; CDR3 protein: CASSERGSSYEQYF; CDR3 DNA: TGTGCCAGCAGCGAGCGGGGGAGCTCCTACGAGCAGTACTTC
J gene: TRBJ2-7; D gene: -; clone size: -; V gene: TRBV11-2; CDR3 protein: CASSLVSGRHEQYF; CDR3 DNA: TGTGCCAGCAGCTTAGTGTCAGGGCGCCACGAGCAGTACTTC
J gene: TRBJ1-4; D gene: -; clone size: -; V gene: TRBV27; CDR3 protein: CASSSPGGQEKLFF; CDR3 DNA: TGTGCCAGCAGTTCCCCAGGAGGTCAGGAAAAACTGTTTTTT
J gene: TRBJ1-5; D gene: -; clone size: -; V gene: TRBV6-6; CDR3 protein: CASSWETGTQPQHF; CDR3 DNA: TGTGCCAGCAGTTGGGAAACAGGGACCCAGCCCCAGCATTTT
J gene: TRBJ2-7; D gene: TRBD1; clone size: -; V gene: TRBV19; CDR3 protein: CASSMGGQGSREQYF; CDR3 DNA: TGTGCCAGTAGTATGGGGGGACAGGGGAGTCGCGAGCAGTACTTC
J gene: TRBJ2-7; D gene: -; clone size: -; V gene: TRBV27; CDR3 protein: CASSLSSLDNYEQYF; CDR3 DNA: -
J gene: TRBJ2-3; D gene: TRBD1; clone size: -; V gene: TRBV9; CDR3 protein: CASSVGQGTDTQYF; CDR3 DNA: TGTGCCAGCAGCGTAGGACAGGGAACAGATACGCAGTATTTT
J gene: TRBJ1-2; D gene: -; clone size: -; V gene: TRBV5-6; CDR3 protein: CASTLSMAGNYGYTF; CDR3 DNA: TGTGCCAGCACCCTCAGTATGGCAGGGAACTATGGCTACACCTTC
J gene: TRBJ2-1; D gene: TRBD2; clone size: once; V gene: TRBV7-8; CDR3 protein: CASSPPASGYNEQFF; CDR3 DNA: TGTGCCAGCAGCCCACCGGCTAGCGGCTACAATGAGCAGTTCTTC
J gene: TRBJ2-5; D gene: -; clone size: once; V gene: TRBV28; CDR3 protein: CASSQPTYGVQYF; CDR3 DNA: TGTGCCAGCAGTCAACCCACCTACGGGGTCCAGTACTTC
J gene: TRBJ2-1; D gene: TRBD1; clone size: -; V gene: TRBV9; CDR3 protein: CASSVGQGTYNEQFF; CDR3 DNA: TGTGCCAGCAGCGTAGGACAGGGAACCTACAATGAGCAGTTCTTC
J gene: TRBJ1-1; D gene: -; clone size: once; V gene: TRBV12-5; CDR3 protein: CASGLSSDFSTRSNTEAFF; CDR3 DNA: TGTGCTAGTGGTTTGAGTTCTGACTTTTCAACCCGATCCAACACTGAAGCTTTCTTT
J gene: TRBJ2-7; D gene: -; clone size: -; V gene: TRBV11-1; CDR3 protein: CASSLEGAGGYEQYF; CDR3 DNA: TGTGCCAGCAGCTTGGAGGGGGCAGGCGGCTACGAGCAGTACTTC
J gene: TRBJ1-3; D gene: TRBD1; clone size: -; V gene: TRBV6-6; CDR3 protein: CASTYRQGPPGNTIYF; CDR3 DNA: TGTGCCAGCACCTATAGACAGGGTCCCCCTGGAAACACCATATATTTT
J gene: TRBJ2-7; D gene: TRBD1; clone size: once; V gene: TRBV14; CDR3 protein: CASSQLAGTGNDEQYF; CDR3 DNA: TGTGCCAGCAGCCAACTAGCCGGGACAGGGAACGACGAGCAGTACTTC
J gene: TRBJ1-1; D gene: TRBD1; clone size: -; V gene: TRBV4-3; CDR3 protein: CASSPGGGRITEAFF; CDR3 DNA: TGCGCCAGCAGCCCAGGAGGGGGCAGGATCACTGAAGCTTTCTTT
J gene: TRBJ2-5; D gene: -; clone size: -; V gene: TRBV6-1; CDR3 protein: CASSPNGRVEETQYF; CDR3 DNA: TGTGCCAGCAGCCCCAATGGCAGGGTGGAAGAGACCCAGTACTTC
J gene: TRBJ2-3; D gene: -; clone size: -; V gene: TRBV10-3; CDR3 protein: CAISWGGQGTDTQYF; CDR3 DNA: TGTGCCATCAGTTGGGGGGGACAGGGCACAGATACGCAGTATTTT
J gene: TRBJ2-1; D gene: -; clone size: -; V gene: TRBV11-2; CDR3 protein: CASSLGQTNEQFF; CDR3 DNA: TGTGCCAGCAGCCTTGGACAGACCAATGAGCAGTTCTTC
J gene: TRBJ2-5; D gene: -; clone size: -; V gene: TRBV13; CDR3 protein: CASSNGGEQETQYF; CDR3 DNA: TGTGCCAGCAGCAACGGAGGGGAACAAGAGACCCAGTACTTC
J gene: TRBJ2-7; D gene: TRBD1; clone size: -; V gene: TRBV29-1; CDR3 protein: CSVDTGTGRYEQYF; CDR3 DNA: TGCAGCGTTGACACCGGGACAGGGCGTTACGAGCAGTACTTC
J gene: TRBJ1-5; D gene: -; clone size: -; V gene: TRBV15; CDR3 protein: CATSRVGRLNQPQHF; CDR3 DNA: TGTGCCACCAGCAGAGTAGGGAGGTTGAATCAGCCCCAGCATTTT
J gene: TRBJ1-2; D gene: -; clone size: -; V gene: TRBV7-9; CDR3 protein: CASTSRQRANYGYTF; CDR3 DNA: TGTGCCAGCACCTCCCGACAGCGAGCTAACTATGGCTACACCTTC
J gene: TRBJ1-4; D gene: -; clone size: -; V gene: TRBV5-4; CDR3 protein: CASSSKGVTNEKLFF; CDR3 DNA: TGTGCCAGCAGCTCGAAGGGAGTAACTAATGAAAAACTGTTTTTT